This T cell receptor (beta chain) originates from a study of identical twins. Trimming took off 6 bases at V and 0 bases at J, with 15 bases between the two ends. The CDR3 length is 16 residues. CDR1 and CDR2 (germline): MNHEY, SVGEGT. With respect to this clonotype: The antigen is not known.

cDNA carried unique molecular identifiers, and a universal primer site was added by template switching. TCRdb called the 5' RACE reads again in MiXCR, with one record for every CDR3 protein. The profile shows 500,000 or so distinct CDR3 sequences, roughly a fifth of them singletons. Whole-study results and caveats: Twin-shared out-of-frame alpha sequences showed excess low generation probability.

These same records also appear under a second study, on T cells expressing NK-cell markers. From that second work: These clonotypes, the leaders elsewhere, also led the CD3+CD56-NKG2C+ fraction in a handful of donors.

The receptor's source is a woman in her late teens or twenties in good health. The specimen was CD4+ T cells sorted from blood. The J gene is TRBJ2-1, the V gene TRBV6-2 or TRBV6-3; D unresolved. Here the CDR3 DNA reads TGTGCCAGCAGACCCCAACCTCCGATCTCCTACAATGAGCAGTTCTTC. It translates to CASRPQPPISYNEQFF.